Listed below are T cell receptor beta chains from one sample, sequenced in a study of blood T cell repertoires in COVID-19. The data were produced by immunoSEQ multiplex PCR, yet TCRdb's version contains in-frame clones alone and is incomplete. Of approximately 120,000 clones in the sample, approximately 82% were seen once. The material sequenced was peripheral blood. These receptors all come from a man older than 75 with active or convalescent COVID-19. The CDR3 runs from the conserved cysteine through the conserved F or W. The order of the fields is V gene, D gene, CDR3 protein. D genes are given only for firm matches.

TRBV19 - CASRTPGGQETQYF
TRBV6-5 TRBD1 CASSYGTGGTGELFF
TRBV30 - CAWSFGTAIRGEQYF
TRBV12-3/TRBV12-4 TRBD1 CASSRTGNTEAFF
TRBV9 TRBD2 CASSAGLAGRTDTQYF
TRBV2 - CASSEGWGRGTGGELFF
TRBV30 - CAWSEGTGANVLTF
TRBV5-5 TRBD1 CASSGQGNEQFF
TRBV20-1 - CSASSQGLLTNQPQHF
TRBV11-1 - CASSLTSRGNTEAFF
TRBV19 - CASSKTGSRTPLHF
TRBV12-3/TRBV12-4 - CASSSGRGYGYTF
TRBV20-1 - CSASGAYNEQFF
TRBV10-3 - CATTGLGTEAFF
TRBV5-4 TRBD1 CASSLGQGASGYTF
TRBV7-6 - CASSFGGNLQETQYF
TRBV7-9 - CASSLNRATNEKLFF
TRBV6-5 - CASGGGGQSEQYF
TRBV24-1 - CATSDPRAGGYEQYF
TRBV6-5 - CASHRWGQPQHF
TRBV5-8 TRBD1 CASRNRGSEADTQYF
TRBV4-3 - CASSQAQGNTYNSPLHF
TRBV3-1/TRBV3-2 - CASSQGPAASTEAFF
TRBV6-1 - CASSELRVTQYF
TRBV28 TRBD1 CASSQSDRADEYEQYF
TRBV10-3 - CAISEGGNTEAFF
TRBV18 TRBD1 CASSPLGTGLTDTQYF
TRBV18 - CASSPPGTQGGTEAFF